The 20 T cell receptor beta chains listed next were all sequenced from one sample in a study of CD8+ T cells in alopecia areata (dated by TCRdb to 2017 to 2018). The label giving this sample's treatment or condition can be read as: oral pan-JAK inhibitor, 5-10 mg twice daily. Libraries were constructed by the immunoSEQ multiplex PCR assay. To provide template for TCR sequencing, every sample had RNA extracted and reverse transcribed into cDNA. TCRdb stores this immuneACCESS table with in-frame sequences only. Part of the clones is absent; in the studies checked, under half of the shortfall reflects unresolved V genes, and no reason is known for the rest. Within this sample are a few hundred thousand clones, with approximately 72% of them counted one time only. The ten largest clonotypes hold around 1.2% of the sample. The sequencing here drew on CD4+ T cells sorted from blood, taken at approximately week 42, from a patient treated with tofacitinib. These receptors came from a human donor with alopecia areata.

The V and J genes are TRBV9 and TRBJ1-2; 7 positions agree with TRBD1. The CDR3 covers 13 residues. With V trimmed by 4 bases and J by 8 bases, 8 bases remained unmatched. Germline assignment: CDR1 SGDLS and CDR2 YYNGEE. The CDR3 loop reads CASSPRGTVGYTF. DNA of the CDR3: TGTGCCAGCAGCCCGCGGGGGACAGTCGGCTACACCTTC. Complete variable domain (other parts from reference TRBV9 and TRBJ1-2): DSGVTQTPKHLITATGQRVTLRCSPRSGDLSVYWYQQSLDQGLQFLIQYYNGEERAKGNILERFSAQQFPDLHSELNLSSLELGDSALYFCASSPRGTVGYTFGSGTRLTVV.

CDR3 nucleotides: TGCGCCAGCAGCCAAGATGACGGGAACTCCTACGAGCAGTACTTC. Protein sequence: CASSQDDGNSYEQYF. J is TRBJ2-7 and V is TRBV4-3; TRBD2 might be the D (5 bases). There are 15 residues in the CDR3. Trimming took 0 bases from V and 0 from J, leaving 9 bases between them. Germline V gene lookup returns CDR1 LGHNA and CDR2 YSLEER.

In this sample, this clone turned up once. The rearrangement links TRBV7-3 to TRBJ1-1; D call uncertain. The CDR3 runs 13 residues. The V gene lost 0 bases and the J gene lost 1 base, with 3 bases spanning the gap. Germline loops: CDR1 SGHTA, CDR2 FQGTGA. The CDR3 spells CASSLTRNTEAFF. The CDR3 DNA sequence: TGTGCCAGCAGCTTAACGCGGAACACTGAAGCTTTCTTT.

The chain is built from TRBV7-8 and TRBJ1-5; the match to TRBD1 covers 7 bases. CDR3 length: 14 residues. V shed 3 bases, J shed 7 bases, and the junction held 6 bases outside the gene matches. The germline gives CDR1 SGHVS, CDR2 FQNEAQ. The DNA of the CDR3 is TGTGCCAGCAGCTTCACAGGGGAGGGACAGCCCCAGCATTTT. This encodes CASSFTGEGQPQHF.

The rearrangement uses TRBV19 and TRBJ2-7; no clear D gene. The germline V gene encodes CDR1 LNHDA and CDR2 SQIVND (reference sequence). The CDR3 is made up of 12 amino acids. With 7 bases removed from V and 5 bases from J, the gap between germline ends came to 12 bases. Here the CDR3 reads CASKGNFNEQYF. In DNA form, the CDR3 reads TGTGCCAGTAAAGGGAACTTCAACGAGCAGTACTTC. Variable domain in full (rest from reference TRBV19 and TRBJ2-7): DGGITQSPKYLFRKEGQNVTLSCEQNLNHDAMYWYRQDPGQGLRLIYYSQIVNDFQKGDIAEGYSVSREKKESFPLTVTSAQKNPTAFYLCASKGNFNEQYFGPGTRLTVT.

The V call is TRBV30, the J call TRBJ1-2; TRBD1 might be the D (5 bases). Germline V gene data show CDR1 as GTSNPN and CDR2 as SVGIG (reference sequence). This CDR3 region has 11 residues. Deletions cut 1 base from V and 5 bases from J, with 5 bases between. This CDR3 is CAWSAGYGYTF. The CDR3 DNA is TGTGCCTGGAGTGCAGGGTATGGCTACACCTTC.

The table lists this clone with a few counts. V gene TRBV10-3 combines with J gene TRBJ2-1, with 8 bases lining up with TRBD2. V lost 4 bases, J lost 9 bases, and 8 bases stayed unmatched. This CDR3 comprises 14 residues. The germline V gene has CDR1 ENHRY and CDR2 SYGVKD. The CDR3 sequence is CAISGTGGAGEQFF. CDR3 DNA sequence: TGTGCCATCAGTGGGACCGGGGGGGCCGGTGAGCAGTTCTTC.

As concerns this clone: This may arise from a read error, as a much more abundant clone is one base away. V and J are TRBV2 and TRBJ2-1, with 12 bases that match TRBD2. Germline V gene data show CDR1 as SNHLY and CDR2 as FYNNEI. The CDR3 extends over 15 amino acids. J was trimmed by 2 bases and V by 5 bases; bases with no gene match: 1. Written as DNA, the CDR3 is TGTGCCAGCAGTCCTAGCGGGGGGGCCTACAATGAGCAGTTCTTC. It codes for CASSPSGGAYNEQFF. Supplemented by reference TRBV2 and TRBJ2-1, the full variable domain reads EPEVTQTPSHQVTQMGQEVILRCVPISNHLYFYWYRQILGQKVEFLVSFYNNEISEKSEIFDDQFSVERPDGSNFTLKIRSTKLEDSAMYFCASSPSGGAYNEQFFGPGTRLTVL.

Comment on this clone: The sample carries other DNA sequences with the same CDR3. The gene calls are TRBV27 and TRBJ2-2, with TRBD2 matching 9 bases. CDR3 length: 15 residues. The junction had 7 bases not matched to a gene; V was cut back by 6 bases and J by 5 bases. CDR1 and CDR2 from the germline V gene are MNHEY and SMNVEV (reference sequence). CDR3 protein: CASSPVAGDTGELFF. The CDR3 DNA follows: TGTGCCAGCAGCCCGGTAGCGGGAGATACCGGGGAGCTGTTTTTT.

The chain uses TRBV4-1 and TRBJ1-1; D remains ambiguous. The V and J ends lost 5 bases and 2 bases respectively, with 0 bases between them. CDR1 and CDR2 from the germline V gene are MGHRA and YSYEKL. The CDR3 extends over 10 amino acids. CDR3 residues: CASSNTEAFF. The CDR3 nucleotides read TGCGCCAGCAGCAACACTGAAGCTTTCTTT.

The chain links TRBV29-1 to TRBJ2-2; weak D call: TRBD2 (5 bases). Germline CDR1 and CDR2: SQVTM and ANQGSEA. The CDR3 has 13 residues. DNA for the CDR3: TGCAGTGCTGAGGGCCCGAACACCGGGGAGCTGTTTTTT. This translates into CSAEGPNTGELFF.

The J gene is TRBJ2-7, the V gene TRBV19; D gene unclear. V was trimmed by 5 bases and J by 1 base, leaving 9 bases between them. This CDR3 contains 13 residues. Per the germline V gene, CDR1 is LNHDA and CDR2 is SQIVND (reference sequence). CDR3 sequence (DNA): TGTGCCAGTAGTGTGCAGCAATCCTACGAGCAGTACTTC. Its protein is CASSVQQSYEQYF.

This clone was observed a handful of times. This sequence joins TRBV11-2 and TRBJ2-7, with TRBD2 as a possible D gene (5 bases). CDR1 and CDR2 (germline): SGHAT, FQNNGV. Trimming took 3 bases from V and 6 from J, leaving 9 bases between them. CDR3 length: 12 residues. The CDR3: CASSFVRAEQYF. The CDR3 bases are TGTGCCAGCAGCTTCGTGAGGGCCGAGCAGTACTTC.

The chain joins TRBV11-3 to TRBJ2-7; D unresolved. Trimming took 6 bases from V and 3 from J, leaving 12 bases between them. CDR3 length: 13 amino acids. The V gene's germline CDR1 is SGHNT and CDR2 YENEEA. In nucleotides, the CDR3 is TGTGCCAGCAGACATACACAAGGCTACGAGCAGTACTTC. Its protein is CASRHTQGYEQYF.

This chain uses TRBV30 with TRBJ1-4; no clear D. This CDR3 comprises 15 residues. Germline CDR1 is GTSNPN and CDR2 is SVGIG (reference sequence). With 1 base removed from V and 3 bases from J, the gap between germline ends came to 12 bases. Here the CDR3 DNA reads TGTGCCTGGAGTGCCACGGGGTTGGCTAATGAAAAACTGTTTTTT. Translating gives CAWSATGLANEKLFF. Drawing the rest from reference TRBV30 and TRBJ1-4, the complete variable domain is SQTIHQWPATLVQPVGSPLSLECTVEGTSNPNLYWYRQAAGRGLQLLFYSVGIGQISSEVPQNLSASRPQDRQFILSSKKLLLSDSGFYLCAWSATGLANEKLFFGSGTQLSVL.

This clone has only one observation. The chain uses TRBV20-1 and TRBJ1-4; the D is unclear. CDR3 length: 10 residues. From germline, CDR1 is DFQATT and CDR2 SNEGSKA (reference sequence). The ends were cut back, 4 bases at V and 7 bases at J, with 4 bases in the middle. CDR3 DNA sequence: TGCAGTGCTAAAAGTGAAAAACTGTTTTTT. Amino acids: CSAKSEKLFF.

This rearrangement joins TRBV30 to TRBJ1-5, with D unclear. Trimming pared 1 base from V and 6 bases from J, leaving 13 bases between. Germline V gene sequence: CDR1 GTSNPN, CDR2 SVGIG (reference sequence). This CDR3 is built from 14 residues. The CDR3, as DNA: TGTGCCTGGAGTGGGGGAGAACCGGGTCAGCCCCAGCATTTT. This gives the protein CAWSGGEPGQPQHF.

V gene TRBV9 combines with J gene TRBJ2-1; no reliable D call. From germline, CDR1 is SGDLS and CDR2 YYNGEE. The length of the CDR3 is 15 residues. Between the trimmed V and J ends, which lost 2 bases and 9 bases, there was a span of 18 bases. The CDR3 DNA is TGTGCCAGCAGCGTCGAACCCCAGATATCCAGTGAGCAGTTCTTC. Residues: CASSVEPQISSEQFF.

The CDR3, as DNA: TGTGCCAGCAGCACCCACAGACTAGCGGGGGTCACAGATACGCAGTATTTT. This gives the protein CASSTHRLAGVTDTQYF. The gene calls are TRBV13 and TRBJ2-3; 12 nucleotides align to TRBD2. Germline loops: CDR1 PRHDT, CDR2 FYEKMQ (reference sequence). Germline trimming cut 5 bases from V and 2 bases from J; bases unmatched to any gene: 8. The CDR3 spans 17 residues.

The genes are TRBV4-3 and TRBJ2-2; no clear D gene. This CDR3 region has 14 residues. V was shortened by 4 bases and J by 5 bases, with 11 bases between the two germline ends. Germline values: CDR1 LGHNA, CDR2 YSLEER. The CDR3 DNA reads as TGCGCCAGCAGCCCAAACGGTGGGACCGGGGAGCTGTTTTTT. This translates into CASSPNGGTGELFF.